These 23 T cell receptor beta chains were all obtained from the same sample, sequenced in a study of T cells in localized non-small cell lung cancer. Clones were read by immunoSEQ multiplex PCR, and TCRdb kept only the in-frame ones, dropping some. The data show approximately 41,000 clones, around 87% seen once. The starting material was peripheral blood, obtained before any cancer treatment. All receptors derive from a woman aged 18 to 50 with stage III lung adenocarcinoma.

The chain has TRBV2 and TRBJ2-7, with D uncertain. CDR1 is SNHLY and CDR2 is FYNNEI in the germline V gene. V was pared by 5 bases and J by 4 bases, with 12 bases between. This CDR3 has 13 amino acids. Here the CDR3 reads CASSRATLYEQYF. For the CDR3, the DNA is TGTGCCAGCAGTCGGGCCACCCTATACGAGCAGTACTTC.

The J gene is TRBJ2-3, the V gene TRBV7-3; D possibly uses TRBD1 or TRBD2 (5 bases each). In germline, CDR1 is SGHTA, CDR2 FQGTGA. The ends were cut back, 1 base at V and 3 bases at J, with 8 bases in the middle. The CDR3 is 14 residues long. The CDR3 DNA sequence: TGTGCCAGCAGCTTAATGGGGGAGACAGATACGCAGTATTTT. Translating gives CASSLMGETDTQYF. The entire variable domain, with the rest obtained from reference TRBV7-3 and TRBJ2-3, is as follows: GAGVSQTPSNKVTEKGKYVELRCDPISGHTALYWYRQSLGQGPEFLIYFQGTGAADDSGLPNDRFFAVRPEGSVSTLKIQRTERGDSAVYLCASSLMGETDTQYFGPGTRLTVL.

The rearrangement links TRBV11-3 to TRBJ2-1; 12 nucleotides match TRBD2. The V gene end was trimmed by 5 bases and the J gene end by 4 bases; junction bases not matched to a gene: 3. The germline V gene has CDR1 SGHNT and CDR2 YENEEA. The length of the CDR3 is 15 residues. This chain's CDR3 is CASSPGLAGYNEQFF. The CDR3 coding sequence is TGTGCCAGCAGCCCCGGACTAGCGGGGTACAATGAGCAGTTCTTC.

The chain has TRBV6-1 and TRBJ1-1; D is undetermined. Germline loops: CDR1 MNHNS, CDR2 SASEGT. Trimming stripped 3 bases from V and 3 bases from J, with 14 bases between. The CDR3 is 15 amino acids. The DNA of the CDR3 is TGTGCCAGCAGTGATTCCGAAGAAGCGTACACTGAAGCTTTCTTT. The encoded protein is CASSDSEEAYTEAFF.

Turning to this clone: The junction departs from germline at one end; a sequencing error may be responsible. V gene TRBV7-9 combines with J gene TRBJ2-7; possible D gene TRBD1, 5 bases. The germline gives CDR1 SEHNR, CDR2 FQNEAQ (reference sequence). CDR3 length equals 12 residues. The CDR3 loop reads CASSPPGPRLDF. CDR3 in DNA: TGTGCCAGCAGCCCCCCAGGGCCCAGACTGGACTTC.

The rearrangement links TRBV6-1 to TRBJ2-3; 8 bases map to TRBD2. The CDR3 runs to 15 residues. The germline V gene has CDR1 MNHNS and CDR2 SASEGT. V shed 5 bases, J shed 0 bases, and the junction held 4 bases outside the gene matches. This chain's CDR3 is CASSFSGASTDTQYF. The CDR3 nucleotides are TGTGCCAGCAGTTTTAGCGGGGCTAGCACAGATACGCAGTATTTT.

The V call is TRBV10-3, the J call TRBJ2-5, with D possibly being TRBD1 or TRBD2 (5 bases each). The CDR3 spans 15 residues. The V gene lost 6 bases and the J gene lost 1 base, with 15 bases spanning the gap. The germline gives CDR1 ENHRY, CDR2 SYGVKD. The chain's CDR3 is CAISEGSGAQETQYF. In nucleotides, the CDR3 is TGTGCCATCAGCGAGGGTAGTGGGGCCCAAGAGACCCAGTACTTC.

The genes are TRBV28 and TRBJ2-5; D ambiguous. The CDR3 contains 10 residues. Germline V gene sequence: CDR1 MDHEN, CDR2 SYDVKM. Trimming removed 6 bases at V and 1 base at J, with 0 bases between. The DNA for the CDR3 is TGTGCCAGCAGCCAAGAGACCCAGTACTTC. It specifies CASSQETQYF.

This clone was found once. The DNA for the CDR3 is TGTGCCAGCAGGCGCCCCACCCCCCCTGAAGCTTTCTTT. Translated: CASRRPTPPEAFF. This chain links TRBV6-5 with TRBJ1-1; D remains unclear. The ends were cut back, 6 bases at V and 6 bases at J, with 14 bases in the middle. Germline V gene lookup returns CDR1 MNHEY and CDR2 SVGAGI. This CDR3 comprises 13 residues.

The chain carries TRBV15 and TRBJ2-2; a possible D gene is TRBD1 (5 bases). The CDR3 totals 13 residues. Germline CDR1 reads LNHNV; CDR2 reads YYDKDF (reference sequence). V lost 5 bases to trimming and J lost 7 bases, with 11 bases between them. The DNA for the CDR3 is TGTGCCACCAGCCCAGGGTTGAACGGGGAGCTGTTTTTT. As protein: CATSPGLNGELFF.

The J gene is TRBJ2-5, the V gene TRBV6-5; D may be TRBD2 (6 bases). The germline gives CDR1 MNHEY, CDR2 SVGAGI. The CDR3 runs 14 residues. The ends were cut back, 0 bases at V and 5 bases at J, with 10 bases in the middle. The CDR3 bases are TGTGCCAGCAGTTACTCGTCAGGGAGGGAGACCCAGTACTTC. This sequence encodes CASSYSSGRETQYF.

V gene TRBV25-1 combines with J gene TRBJ1-2; TRBD1 might be the D (5 bases). Per germline, CDR1 MGHDK and CDR2 SYGVNS. Between the trimmed V and J ends, which lost 3 bases and 8 bases, there was a span of 7 bases. The CDR3 has 11 amino acids. The DNA for the CDR3 is TGTGCCAGCAGTGATCAGGGAGGCTACACCTTC. Translating it yields CASSDQGGYTF.

By share, this clone ranks as medium-sized (0.01 to 0.1%). The gene calls are TRBV5-6 and TRBJ2-7, with 9 bases fitting TRBD1. Germline-derived CDR1 and CDR2 are SGHDT and YYEEEE. V gave up 6 bases and J gave up 3 bases; unmatched junction bases: 7. The CDR3 is 14 amino acids. CDR3 residues: CASNLGTGLYEQYF. The CDR3 coding sequence is TGTGCCAGCAACTTAGGGACAGGGCTCTACGAGCAGTACTTC. The entire variable domain, with the rest obtained from reference TRBV5-6 and TRBJ2-7, is as follows: DAGVTQSPTHLIKTRGQQVTLRCSPKSGHDTVSWYQQALGQGPQFIFQYYEEEERQRGNFPDRFSGHQFPNYSSELNVNALLLGDSALYLCASNLGTGLYEQYFGPGTRLTVT.

V usage is TRBV4-1 and J usage is TRBJ2-2, with 7 bases aligning to TRBD2. Germline assignment: CDR1 MGHRA and CDR2 YSYEKL. With V trimmed by 4 bases and J by 6 bases, 8 bases remained unmatched. The CDR3 is 15 residues long. The chain's CDR3 is CASSRETSIAGELFF. The CDR3 DNA follows: TGCGCCAGCAGCCGAGAGACTAGCATAGCCGGGGAGCTGTTTTTT.

This clone was observed once. V usage is TRBV5-1 and J usage is TRBJ2-7; D is possibly TRBD1 (6 bases). Germline lookup yields CDR1 SGHRS and CDR2 YFSETQ. The CDR3 totals 15 residues. V lost 3 bases and J 5 bases, leaving 18 bases between the germline ends. The CDR3 here is CASSSRGFPSDEQYF. CDR3 sequence (DNA): TGCGCCAGCAGCTCCAGGGGTTTCCCTTCGGACGAGCAGTACTTC.

This clone was recorded once. The chain couples TRBV5-1 to TRBJ1-1; TRBD1 might be the D (6 bases). V dropped 4 bases and J dropped 11 bases, with 18 bases sitting between them. This CDR3 spans 13 amino acids. Germline lookup yields CDR1 SGHRS and CDR2 YFSETQ. The CDR3 nucleotides read TGCGCCAGCAGCCAGGACCTTCCAGGGGCCGCTTTCTTT. This codes for CASSQDLPGAAFF. Together with reference TRBV5-1 and TRBJ1-1, the CDR3 gives the full variable domain: KAGVTQTPRYLIKTRGQQVTLSCSPISGHRSVSWYQQTPGQGLQFLFEYFSETQRNKGNFPGRFSGRQFSNSRSEMNVSTLELGDSALYLCASSQDLPGAAFFGQGTRLTVV.

In this sample, this clone turned up a few times. The gene calls are TRBV2 and TRBJ2-1; no firm D call. Germline assignment: CDR1 SNHLY and CDR2 FYNNEI. The CDR3 runs to 12 residues. V lost 6 bases, J lost 10 bases, and 13 bases lay in between. The CDR3 DNA follows: TGTGCCAGCAGCGCTAAGACCGCGGAGCAGTTCTTC. Translated, it gives CASSAKTAEQFF.

The J gene is TRBJ2-3, the V gene TRBV5-1; 7 bases map to TRBD1. The V and J ends lost 5 bases and 9 bases, in that order; junction bases with no gene match: 6. This CDR3 comprises 12 residues. CDR1 and CDR2 from the germline V gene are SGHRS and YFSETQ. The CDR3 DNA follows: TGCGCCAGCAGGGACAGGTCAGGGACGCAGTATTTT. Protein product: CASRDRSGTQYF.

This sequence joins TRBV7-9 and TRBJ2-4; 7 nucleotides line up with TRBD1. Germline CDR1 reads SEHNR; CDR2 reads FQNEAQ (reference sequence). With V trimmed by 0 bases and J by 4 bases, 9 bases remained unmatched. This CDR3 is 17 amino acids long. The CDR3, as DNA: TGTGCCAGCAGCTTAGCGTGGGCAGGGGGACCGAAAAACATTCAGTACTTC. Translating gives CASSLAWAGGPKNIQYF.

This rearrangement joins TRBV5-6 to TRBJ1-5; TRBD1 might be the D (6 bases). The CDR3 runs to 13 residues. CDR1 and CDR2 from the germline V gene are SGHDT and YYEEEE. The germline V and J ends were trimmed by 3 bases and 9 bases, with 13 bases remaining between them. CDR3 nucleotides: TGTGCCAGCAGCTCGTCAGGGGTTGGGCCCCAGCATTTT. Translating gives CASSSSGVGPQHF.

The chain is built from TRBV2 and TRBJ1-1; 8 bases fit TRBD1. Germline trimming cut 3 bases from V and 5 bases from J; bases unmatched to any gene: 8. The CDR3 totals 15 residues. CDR1 SNHLY and CDR2 FYNNEI come from the germline V gene. The CDR3 loop reads CASSDPGGAETEAFF. The CDR3 region has the DNA TGTGCCAGCAGTGACCCAGGGGGCGCGGAAACTGAAGCTTTCTTT.

The genes are TRBV2 and TRBJ1-3, with 8 bases matching TRBD1. CDR1 is SNHLY and CDR2 is FYNNEI in the germline V gene. This CDR3 comprises 13 residues. V lost 6 bases, J lost 4 bases, and 2 bases stayed unmatched. CDR3 amino acids: CASSGTGGNTIYF. The CDR3 DNA follows: TGTGCCAGCAGCGGGACAGGCGGAAACACCATATATTTT.

This chain connects TRBV7-9 to TRBJ2-6; no definite D call. Trimming pared 9 bases from V and 1 base from J, leaving 7 bases between. Germline-derived CDR1 and CDR2 are SEHNR and FQNEAQ (reference sequence). This CDR3 is 13 amino acids long. The CDR3 sequence: CASGVSGANVLTF. CDR3 nucleotide sequence: TGTGCCAGTGGGGTATCTGGGGCCAACGTCCTGACTTTC.